Shown below are 26 T cell receptor beta chains from a single sample sequenced in a study of regulatory dendritic cells for organ transplantation. The table came from immunoSEQ multiplex PCR; TCRdb's copy has only in-frame clones and leaves some out. The sample comprises fewer than 40,000 clones, 90% to 95% of which are singletons, and 0.095% to 0.14% rests with the top ten. Material: naive CD8+ T cells from blood. As to subset: CD45RA+ naive T cells. These receptors were collected from a human donor in good health.

The V gene is TRBV6-5, the J gene TRBJ2-2; D remains ambiguous. Trimming cost V 2 bases and J 0 bases, with 4 bases left between them. The CDR3 loop spans 14 amino acids. Germline assignment: CDR1 MNHEY and CDR2 SVGAGI. The CDR3 protein is CASSYGANTGELFF. DNA of the CDR3: TGTGCCAGCAGTTACGGAGCGAACACCGGGGAGCTGTTTTTT.

The CDR3 coding sequence is TGCGCCAGCAGCCAAGTATCCGGGACTAAAGTTGAGCAGTTCTTC. Protein sequence: CASSQVSGTKVEQFF. The chain joins TRBV4-1 to TRBJ2-1; 7 bases are shared with TRBD2. CDR3 size: 15 residues. From germline, CDR1 is MGHRA and CDR2 YSYEKL. J was trimmed by 9 bases and V by 1 base; bases with no gene match: 9.

The rearrangement links TRBV13 to TRBJ1-2, with 9 bases matching TRBD1. Germline lookup yields CDR1 PRHDT and CDR2 FYEKMQ (reference sequence). V was clipped by 3 bases and J by 7 bases; unmatched bases: 9. The CDR3 has 15 residues. In DNA form, the CDR3 reads TGTGCCAGCAGCTTTCGGACAGGGGAAGGTTCTGGCTACACCTTC. It specifies CASSFRTGEGSGYTF.

The chain couples TRBV11-2 to TRBJ1-3, with TRBD1 matching over 10 bases. V trimming: 8 bases; J trimming: 0 bases; junction bases outside the gene matches: 4. Germline CDR1 SGHAT, CDR2 FQNNGV. CDR3 length equals 15 residues. The CDR3 DNA is TGTGCCAGCTCTTGGACAGGGGGCTCTGGAAACACCATATATTTT. This sequence encodes CASSWTGGSGNTIYF.

The rearrangement links TRBV9 to TRBJ2-1, with a weak D call TRBD2 (6 bases). The CDR3 extends over 16 amino acids. Germline V gene data show CDR1 as SGDLS and CDR2 as YYNGEE. V was shortened by 3 bases and J by 3 bases, with 16 bases between the two germline ends. The CDR3 loop is CASSGHSGVVYNEQFF. CDR3 coding DNA: TGTGCCAGCAGCGGACATTCGGGGGTCGTCTACAATGAGCAGTTCTTC.

The V gene is TRBV9, the J gene TRBJ1-2; D is uncertain. The CDR3 is 14 residues long. Germline CDR1 SGDLS, CDR2 YYNGEE. V dropped 0 bases and J dropped 4 bases, with 10 bases sitting between them. The CDR3 sequence is CASSVASGLYGYTF. The CDR3 DNA follows: TGTGCCAGCAGCGTAGCTAGCGGGCTCTATGGCTACACCTTC. Drawing the rest from reference TRBV9 and TRBJ1-2, the complete variable domain is DSGVTQTPKHLITATGQRVTLRCSPRSGDLSVYWYQQSLDQGLQFLIQYYNGEERAKGNILERFSAQQFPDLHSELNLSSLELGDSALYFCASSVASGLYGYTFGSGTRLTVV.

The chain uses TRBV5-4 and TRBJ2-3, with a possible D match to TRBD1 (6 bases). In germline, CDR1 is SGHNT, CDR2 YYREEE (reference sequence). With 0 bases removed from V and 6 bases from J, the gap between germline ends came to 17 bases. The CDR3 loop spans 16 amino acids. The CDR3 nucleotides read TGTGCCAGCAGCTTGGCGGTGGGGGCCGGGTCCGATACGCAGTATTTT. Residues: CASSLAVGAGSDTQYF.

The sample holds one count of this clone. The chain links TRBV18 to TRBJ2-1, with 7 bases identical to TRBD2. The CDR3 is 15 amino acids. V lost 4 bases, J lost 6 bases, and 9 bases stayed unmatched. Per the germline V gene, CDR1 is KGHSH and CDR2 is LQKENI. The CDR3 nucleotides read TGTGCCAGCTCACGTCCTAGCGGCATCCCCAATGAGCAGTTCTTC. As protein: CASSRPSGIPNEQFF.

A word on this clone: At one end the junction does not follow the germline gene, possibly because of a read error. This chain joins TRBV27 and TRBJ2-1; D ambiguous. Germline V gene sequence: CDR1 MNHEY, CDR2 SMNVEV (reference sequence). The CDR3 extends over 15 amino acids. Here the CDR3 DNA reads TGTGCCAGCAGTTTCCGAAGTTCCTCCTCCAATGAGCAGTTCTTC. Translating gives CASSFRSSSSNEQFF.

The chain carries TRBV30 and TRBJ1-5, with unresolved D. The CDR3 sequence is 14 residues long. Germline V gene data show CDR1 as GTSNPN and CDR2 as SVGIG (reference sequence). The V end was cut by 0 bases, the J end by 0 bases, with 6 bases between. CDR3 sequence reads: CAWSVGNSNQPQHF. The CDR3 DNA sequence: TGTGCCTGGAGTGTAGGGAATAGCAATCAGCCCCAGCATTTT.

This clone appeared a single time. J is TRBJ2-3 and V is TRBV7-6; 8 bases align to TRBD2. The germline gives CDR1 SGHVS, CDR2 FNYEAQ. Trimming cost V 2 bases and J 2 bases; bases outside gene matches: 6. This CDR3 is built from 16 residues. This CDR3 is CASSLSGGGPTDTQYF. CDR3 coding DNA: TGTGCCAGCAGCTTATCCGGCGGGGGGCCCACAGATACGCAGTATTTT.

The chain carries TRBV7-9 and TRBJ2-1; tentatively, D is TRBD1 (5 bases). CDR1 and CDR2 from the germline V gene are SEHNR and FQNEAQ (reference sequence). The V end lost 3 bases, the J end lost 4 bases, and 10 bases lay between the germline ends. The CDR3 is made up of 14 amino acids. The CDR3 region has the DNA TGTGCCAGCAGCTTCGCCGACAGTTACAATGAGCAGTTCTTC. Its protein product is CASSFADSYNEQFF.

This clone was counted a few times. The rearrangement joins TRBV4-3 to TRBJ2-7; no reliable D call. The germline V gene has CDR1 LGHNA and CDR2 YSLEER. The CDR3 loop spans 16 amino acids. V lost 1 base, J lost 2 bases, and 15 bases lay in between. CDR3 in amino acids: CASSQGVAGAAYEQYF. The CDR3 nucleotides read TGCGCCAGCAGCCAAGGAGTTGCAGGTGCGGCCTACGAGCAGTACTTC.

J is TRBJ2-3 and V is TRBV21-1; the table gives TRBD2 as D, unverified against the DNA. TRBV21-1 is flagged as a pseudogene. The CDR3 sequence is 17 residues long. This CDR3 reads CASSKATTSESTDTQYF. The CDR3 nucleotides read TGTGCCAGCAGCAAAGCCACGACTAGCGAAAGCACAGATACGCAGTATTTT.

The chain recombines TRBV20-1 with TRBJ2-1, with D unresolved. Germline V gene lookup returns CDR1 DFQATT and CDR2 SNEGSKA (reference sequence). The V and J ends lost 6 bases and 3 bases respectively, with 3 bases between them. The CDR3 totals 10 residues. CDR3 sequence (DNA): TGCAGTGCAAACTACAATGAGCAGTTCTTC. It translates to CSANYNEQFF.

The chain has TRBV9 and TRBJ2-5; no firm D call. V lost 3 bases and J lost 0, with 3 bases in between. The CDR3 is 12 amino acids. CDR1 is SGDLS and CDR2 is YYNGEE in the germline V gene. As DNA, the CDR3 is TGTGCCAGCAGCGACAACCAAGAGACCCAGTACTTC. This codes for CASSDNQETQYF.

The rearrangement links TRBV9 to TRBJ2-7, with 10 bases fitting TRBD1. The V and J ends lost 3 bases and 3 bases, in that order; junction bases with no gene match: 3. The CDR3 spans 14 residues. Germline V gene lookup returns CDR1 SGDLS and CDR2 YYNGEE. The CDR3 reads CASSAGTGDYEQYF. CDR3 sequence (DNA): TGTGCCAGCAGCGCCGGGACAGGGGACTACGAGCAGTACTTC. Looking up the rest from reference TRBV9 and TRBJ2-7 gives the full variable domain: DSGVTQTPKHLITATGQRVTLRCSPRSGDLSVYWYQQSLDQGLQFLIQYYNGEERAKGNILERFSAQQFPDLHSELNLSSLELGDSALYFCASSAGTGDYEQYFGPGTRLTVT.

The chain has TRBV2 and TRBJ2-3; TRBD2 matches 7 bases. CDR1 SNHLY and CDR2 FYNNEI come from the germline V gene. The CDR3 is 15 amino acids. After removal of 3 bases from V and 3 bases from J, the junction contained 6 bases not matched to a gene. The CDR3 reads CASSESGMRTDTQYF. DNA for the CDR3: TGTGCCAGCAGTGAGAGCGGGATGAGGACAGATACGCAGTATTTT.

The CDR3 nucleotides are TGTGCCAGCAGCCGAAAAGACCCTCCCCGTCTCACAGATACGCAGTATTTT. This translates into CASSRKDPPRLTDTQYF. The chain couples TRBV14 to TRBJ2-3; no clear D. The germline V and J ends were trimmed by 4 bases and 2 bases, with 19 bases remaining between them. The germline CDR1 and CDR2 sequences are SGHDN and FVKESK. CDR3 length equals 17 residues.

The chain's CDR3 is CASSLDWGEQFF. CDR3 DNA sequence: TGTGCCAGCAGCTTAGATTGGGGCGAGCAGTTCTTC. V usage is TRBV11-2 and J usage is TRBJ2-1; weak D call: TRBD1 (5 bases). This CDR3 has 12 amino acids. Germline-derived CDR1 and CDR2 are SGHAT and FQNNGV. V gave up 0 bases and J gave up 10 bases, with 7 bases separating them.

The chain employs TRBV19 and TRBJ1-2; perhaps TRBD1 as D (5 bases). The CDR3 is made up of 12 amino acids. V was clipped by 5 bases and J by 2 bases, with 6 bases between them. Looked up from germline, CDR1 is LNHDA and CDR2 is SQIVND (reference sequence). In nucleotides, the CDR3 is TGTGCCAGTAGTCGGGGGAACTATGGCTACACCTTC. It encodes CASSRGNYGYTF.

This clone was detected a few times. V usage is TRBV19 and J usage is TRBJ1-2; possibly TRBD1 for D (6 bases). The V gene lost 3 bases and the J gene lost 4 bases, with 12 bases spanning the gap. The length of the CDR3 is 14 residues. Germline values: CDR1 LNHDA, CDR2 SQIVND (reference sequence). In nucleotides, the CDR3 is TGTGCCAGTAGTATCGGCGCAGGGGCCTATGGCTACACCTTC. Its translation is CASSIGAGAYGYTF.

CDR3 nucleotide sequence: TGTGCCAGCAGCCAAAGCGACACGTCCTACAATGAGCAGTTCTTC. It is translated as CASSQSDTSYNEQFF. The chain has TRBV14 and TRBJ2-1; D is uncertain. This CDR3 is 15 amino acids long. V lost 2 bases and J lost 1, with 9 bases in between. From germline, CDR1 is SGHDN and CDR2 FVKESK.

The chain has TRBV11-2 and TRBJ1-1; weak D call: TRBD1 (5 bases). Germline V lookup: CDR1 SGHAT, CDR2 FQNNGV. Trimming shortened V by 4 bases and J by 0 bases, and 12 bases separated the two germline ends. The CDR3 runs 15 residues. DNA of the CDR3: TGTGCCAGCAGCTCCATGGGGGTGATGAACACTGAAGCTTTCTTT. Translating it yields CASSSMGVMNTEAFF.

The J gene is TRBJ2-7, the V gene TRBV19; 7 bases fit TRBD2. The germline V gene encodes CDR1 LNHDA and CDR2 SQIVND (reference sequence). After removal of 4 bases from V and 7 bases from J, the junction contained 1 base not matched to a gene. CDR3 length: 11 amino acids. CDR3 protein: CASSTGGEQYF. CDR3 coding DNA: TGTGCCAGTAGTACCGGGGGGGAGCAGTACTTC.

The chain uses TRBV30 and TRBJ1-5, with 7 nucleotides matching TRBD1. Trimming cost V 0 bases and J 6 bases; bases outside gene matches: 5. The CDR3 loop spans 14 amino acids. The germline V gene encodes CDR1 GTSNPN and CDR2 SVGIG (reference sequence). The DNA for the CDR3 is TGTGCCTGGAGTGTCGGCAGGGGGGTTCAGCCCCAGCATTTT. This codes for CAWSVGRGVQPQHF. Drawing the rest from reference TRBV30 and TRBJ1-5, the complete variable domain is SQTIHQWPATLVQPVGSPLSLECTVEGTSNPNLYWYRQAAGRGLQLLFYSVGIGQISSEVPQNLSASRPQDRQFILSSKKLLLSDSGFYLCAWSVGRGVQPQHFGDGTRLSIL.